This is a list of T cell receptor beta chains from one sample in a study of STAT5B mutations in CD4+ large granular lymphocyte leukemia. TCRdb's table, derived via immunoSEQ multiplex PCR, lists solely in-frame clones and lacks some. The sample includes roughly 40,000 clones, around 85% of them seen just once. The material sequenced was CD4+ T cells from blood buffy coats. Receptors originate from a human donor in good health. Both conserved end residues are part of each CDR3. A D gene is named only where the DNA matches it firmly. Only part of the rows carry a size: once, few, many, or a class if the clone is expanded.

cdr3_nt	cdr3_aa	clone_size	v_call	j_call	d_call
TGTGCCAGCAGCTTAGACCCTAGCTCGCGCGAGCAGTTCTTC	CASSLDPSSREQFF	NA	TRBV7-2	TRBJ2-1	NA
TGTGCCAGCAGCCTAAGACAGGGGGACGGGGAGCTGTTTTTT	CASSLRQGDGELFF	NA	TRBV7-6	TRBJ2-2	TRBD1
TGTGCCAGCAGCTCGGGACAGGTGGCGAACACTGAAGCTTTCTTT	CASSSGQVANTEAFF	NA	TRBV11-2	TRBJ1-1	TRBD1
TGTGCCAGCAGCTCCAGGGGGTGGAACACTGAAGCTTTCTTT	CASSSRGWNTEAFF	few	TRBV11-2	TRBJ1-1	TRBD1
TGTGCCATCAGTGAGTTCCCGGGACCTTACCAGGGCTACACCTTC	CAISEFPGPYQGYTF	NA	TRBV10-3	TRBJ1-2	NA
TGCAGTGCCTTTGCGTACTATGGCTACACCTTC	CSAFAYYGYTF	NA	TRBV20-1	TRBJ1-2	NA
TGTGCCAGTACTCCCTGGGTGGGCGGGAGGAACACCGGGGAGCTGTTTTTT	CASTPWVGGRNTGELFF	NA	TRBV19	TRBJ2-2	TRBD2
TGTGCCAGCAGCGCCACAGAGGGCCATGAGCAGTTCTTC	CASSATEGHEQFF	NA	TRBV11-2	TRBJ2-1	NA
TGTGCCAGCAGGGCGGGAGGTTACAATGAGCAGTTCTTC	CASRAGGYNEQFF	NA	TRBV6-5	TRBJ2-1	TRBD2
TGTGCCAGCAGTAGGACTAGACAGGGGACCACAAATCAGCCCCAGCATTTT	CASSRTRQGTTNQPQHF	NA	TRBV25-1	TRBJ1-5	TRBD1
TGCGCCAGCAGCTGGGTTCTCACCGGGGAGCTGTTTTTT	CASSWVLTGELFF	NA	TRBV5-1	TRBJ2-2	NA
TGTGCCAGCAGTCCAAGACAAGGCGCGTACAATGAGCAGTTCTTC	CASSPRQGAYNEQFF	once	TRBV9	TRBJ2-1	NA
TGTGCCAGTAGTACGATTGCAGGGACCAATCAGCCCCAGCATTTT	CASSTIAGTNQPQHF	NA	TRBV19	TRBJ1-5	NA
TGTGCCAGCACCTCCGGGACAGTAACCTACGAGCAGTACTTC	CASTSGTVTYEQYF	once	TRBV28	TRBJ2-7	TRBD1
TGTGCCAGCAGCTCTCCTTCACTAGCGTACTCCTACAATGAGCAGTTCTTC	CASSSPSLAYSYNEQFF	NA	TRBV11-2	TRBJ2-1	TRBD2
TGTGCCAGCAGCTTTATCCGGGACAGGCCCACCCAAGAGACCCAGTACTTC	CASSFIRDRPTQETQYF	NA	TRBV5-6	TRBJ2-5	TRBD1
TGTGCCAGCAGCTCCGTAGCGCATTCTAGCACAGATACGCAGTATTTT	CASSSVAHSSTDTQYF	NA	TRBV5-4	TRBJ2-3	NA
TGTGCCAGCAGGGACGCGGGGGGCGAGAATCAGCCCCAGCATTTT	CASRDAGGENQPQHF	NA	TRBV6-5	TRBJ1-5	NA
TGTGCCAGCAGCCTCCGGGGAGGGGACGGCTACACCTTC	CASSLRGGDGYTF	NA	TRBV2	TRBJ1-2	NA
TGTGCCTGGAGGCGGACAGGGACCTACGAGCAGTACTTC	CAWRRTGTYEQYF	NA	TRBV30	TRBJ2-7	TRBD1
TGTGCCAGGAGTTTTACTGCGGGGACTAGCGGCTACGAGCAGTACTTC	CARSFTAGTSGYEQYF	once	TRBV27	TRBJ2-7	TRBD2
TGTGCCAGCAGCTTCCGGACTAGCGGGAGCGTCGGGGAGACCCAGTACTTC	CASSFRTSGSVGETQYF	NA	TRBV5-8	TRBJ2-5	TRBD2